Below, 28 T cell receptor beta chains from the same sample are listed, as sequenced in a study of regulatory T cells in long-lasting Graves disease. Time point reported: newly diagnosed GD, antithyroid drugs for less than 3 months. Making the TCR library involved RNA that had been extracted from PBMCs. For TCR beta, libraries came from iRepertoire HTBI primers and Arm-PCR of CDR3 regions. One entry per CDR3 protein, called by TCRdb with MiXCR from the multiplex PCR reads. Of around 400,000 distinct CDR3 sequences listed, 12% are singletons. The sample also formed part of further work on T cells in Graves' hyperthyroidism and ophthalmopathy.

The sample here was peripheral blood mononuclear cells (PBMCs), taken at new diagnosis, from a patient treated with antithyroid drugs. The origin of the receptors is a young woman with Graves disease.

This clonotype was seen ten or more times. The gene calls are TRBV2 and TRBJ2-2; D may correspond to TRBD1 or TRBD2 (6 bases each). The germline CDR1 and CDR2 sequences are SNHLY and FYNNEI. The V end was cut by 1 base, the J end by 4 bases, with 10 bases between. There are 15 residues in the CDR3. The CDR3 sequence: CASSEGGATTGELFF. The DNA for the CDR3 is TGTGCCAGCAGTGAAGGGGGGGCAACCACCGGGGAGCTGTTTTTT.

CDR3 amino acids: CASSQVSLARHRRLELFF. CDR3 DNA sequence: TGCGCCAGCAGCCAAGTGTCTTTAGCAAGACACCGGAGGTTGGAGCTGTTTTTT. The J gene is TRBJ2-2, the V gene TRBV4-3, with a tentative D call TRBD2 (5 bases). This CDR3 spans 18 amino acids. The V end was cut by 1 base, the J end by 10 bases, with 25 bases between. The germline V gene encodes CDR1 LGHNA and CDR2 YSLEER.

This clonotype was detected ten times or more. This chain uses TRBV12-3 or TRBV12-4 with TRBJ1-1; no clear D gene. Trimming shortened V by 4 bases and J by 6 bases, and 6 bases separated the two germline ends. The CDR3 consists of 11 residues. The CDR3 reads CASSSSPEAFF. The CDR3 nucleotides read TGTGCCAGCAGTTCCTCGCCTGAAGCTTTCTTT.

This chain connects TRBV5-8 to TRBJ1-2; weak D call: TRBD1 (5 bases). The CDR3 has 13 amino acids. With 1 base removed from V and 4 bases from J, the gap between germline ends came to 8 bases. CDR1 and CDR2 (germline): SGHTS, YDEGEE. The CDR3 nucleotides are TGTGCCAGCAGCTTGATCGGGGCCTATGGCTACACCTTC. As protein: CASSLIGAYGYTF.

The DNA of the CDR3 is TGTGCCAGCAGCCATAATCGACAGGGGGGGTACGAGCAGTACTTC. It yields the protein CASSHNRQGGYEQYF. J is TRBJ2-7 and V is TRBV27; 9 positions agree with TRBD1. The CDR3 is 15 amino acids. Germline V gives CDR1 MNHEY, CDR2 SMNVEV (reference sequence). J lost 4 bases, V lost 6 bases, and 10 bases had no gene match.

This clonotype was counted ten times or more. This rearrangement joins TRBV10-3 to TRBJ1-1, with D hard to call. In germline, CDR1 is ENHRY, CDR2 SYGVKD. Trimming shortened V by 2 bases and J by 1 base, and 11 bases separated the two germline ends. The CDR3 is made up of 15 amino acids. CDR3 residues: CAISEPYNRNTEAFF. Here the CDR3 DNA reads TGTGCCATCAGTGAGCCCTACAACAGGAACACTGAAGCTTTCTTT.

This clonotype was seen ten or more times. The chain joins TRBV6-2 or TRBV6-3 to TRBJ2-1; the D gene is possibly TRBD1 (5 bases). The CDR3 runs 13 residues. Trimming took off 7 bases at V and 5 bases at J, with 12 bases between the two ends. Per the germline V gene, CDR1 is MNHEY and CDR2 is SVGEGT. The chain's CDR3 is CASTMTEHNEQFF. CDR3 in DNA: TGTGCCAGCACCATGACAGAGCACAATGAGCAGTTCTTC.

This clonotype was recorded many times. The CDR3 region has the DNA TGTGCCAGCAGCCCGTTTAGCCTCACAGATACGCAGTATTTT. Protein product: CASSPFSLTDTQYF. The J gene is TRBJ2-3, the V gene TRBV7-2; D is unresolved. Trimming shortened V by 5 bases and J by 2 bases, and 11 bases separated the two germline ends. The CDR3 has 14 amino acids. Germline V gene data show CDR1 as SGHTA and CDR2 as FQGNSA.

Only a few counts were recorded for this clonotype. CDR3 amino acids: CASSSLGLSAAKNIQYF. DNA for the CDR3: TGTGCCAGCAGCTCACTCGGTCTCTCCGCGGCCAAAAACATTCAGTACTTC. The chain couples TRBV11-2 to TRBJ2-4, with D hard to call. V shed 4 bases and J shed 1 base, with 17 bases lying between them. This CDR3 is 17 amino acids long. Per the germline V gene, CDR1 is SGHAT and CDR2 is FQNNGV.

This clonotype was seen more than once but under ten times. This may be a read error: a much more frequent sequence differs by one nucleotide. The chain joins TRBV7-9 to TRBJ2-1, with 11 bases lining up with TRBD2. CDR1 SEHNR and CDR2 FQNEAQ come from the germline V gene (reference sequence). CDR3 length equals 16 residues. The CDR3 sequence is CASSPTSGRRKNEQLF. The CDR3 bases are TGTGCCAGCAGCCCAACTAGCGGGAGAAGGAAGAATGAGCAGCTCTTC. The whole variable domain, remainder taken from reference TRBV7-9 and TRBJ2-1, is DTGVSQNPRHKITKRGQNVTFRCDPISEHNRLYWYRQTLGQGPEFLTYFQNEAQLEKSRLLSDRFSAERPKGSFSTLEIQRTEQGDSAMYLCASSPTSGRRKNEQLFGPGTRLTVL.

J is TRBJ1-3 and V is TRBV20-1; TRBD1 might be the D (6 bases). Trimming pared 6 bases from V and 7 bases from J, leaving 13 bases between. There are 12 residues in the CDR3. From germline, CDR1 is DFQATT and CDR2 SNEGSKA (reference sequence). The CDR3 reads CSALRGGNTIYF. Here the CDR3 DNA reads TGCAGTGCCCTCCGAGGGGGGAACACCATATATTTT.

The sample holds many counts of this clonotype. This chain uses TRBV20-1 with TRBJ2-1; 10 bases map to TRBD1. The junction had 8 bases not matched to a gene; V was cut back by 4 bases and J by 2 bases. The CDR3 contains 16 residues. Germline CDR1 DFQATT, CDR2 SNEGSKA (reference sequence). In DNA, the CDR3 is TGCAGTGCTACCTCGACGGGGACAGGGGCCTACAATGAGCAGTTCTTC. Encoded protein: CSATSTGTGAYNEQFF.

The V call is TRBV20-1, the J call TRBJ2-1, with D possibly matching TRBD2 (7 bases). Germline V gives CDR1 DFQATT, CDR2 SNEGSKA (reference sequence). Between the trimmed V and J ends, which lost 5 bases and 7 bases, there was a span of 18 bases. The CDR3 contains 14 residues. The DNA of the CDR3 is TGCAGTGCTCAGGATGGGGGGGCTTCTAATGAGCAGTTCTTC. Residues: CSAQDGGASNEQFF.

This clonotype was counted at least ten times. The genes are TRBV28 and TRBJ2-1; tentatively, D is TRBD2 (6 bases). This CDR3 is built from 16 residues. Trimming pared 5 bases from V and 3 bases from J, leaving 17 bases between. Germline assignment: CDR1 MDHEN and CDR2 SYDVKM. CDR3 loop: CASSRPLGGVYNEQFF. The CDR3 bases are TGTGCCAGCAGTCGCCCCCTTGGCGGGGTCTACAATGAGCAGTTCTTC.

In this sample, this clonotype turned up many times. The chain is built from TRBV5-4 and TRBJ2-3; 7 nucleotides line up with TRBD2. Per the germline V gene, CDR1 is SGHNT and CDR2 is YYREEE (reference sequence). There are 18 residues in the CDR3. V lost 2 bases and J lost 0; bases outside the gene matches: 12. This CDR3 reads CASSFGLAELFSTDTQYF. The CDR3 nucleotides are TGTGCCAGCAGCTTTGGTCTAGCGGAGCTATTTAGCACAGATACGCAGTATTTT.

The table lists this clonotype with many counts. This rearrangement joins TRBV5-5 to TRBJ1-3, with D possibly being TRBD1 (5 bases). Germline V CDR1 and CDR2: SGHKS, YYEKEE (reference sequence). The CDR3 is 15 amino acids. Trimming pared 2 bases from V and 0 bases from J, leaving 9 bases between. The CDR3 spells CASSFDSLSGNTIYF. CDR3 nucleotides: TGTGCCAGCAGCTTTGACAGCCTCTCTGGAAACACCATATATTTT.

The chain has TRBV19 and TRBJ2-1; no reliable D call. Trimming cost V 5 bases and J 1 base, with 9 bases left between them. CDR1 is LNHDA, CDR2 SQIVND, per germline (reference sequence). This CDR3 is built from 14 residues. The CDR3 bases are TGTGCCAGTAGTCCCGGCCAGTCCTACAATGAGCAGTTCTTC. This gives the protein CASSPGQSYNEQFF.

This clonotype was recorded a few times. The chain has TRBV20-1 and TRBJ2-7; D remains unclear. The V and J ends lost 1 base and 2 bases respectively, with 12 bases between them. Germline CDR1 is DFQATT and CDR2 is SNEGSKA (reference sequence). This CDR3 spans 14 amino acids. The CDR3 loop is CSARVDARAYEQYF. As DNA, the CDR3 is TGCAGTGCTAGAGTGGACGCCCGAGCCTACGAGCAGTACTTC.

This clonotype has a handful of counts. A much larger clone differs from this one at a single base, so this may be a read error. The rearrangement uses TRBV6-1 and TRBJ2-7; TRBD2 aligns across 8 bases. Trimming removed 6 bases from V and 3 bases from J; junction bases left unmatched: 13. Germline-derived CDR1 and CDR2 are MNHNS and SASEGT. This CDR3 is 16 amino acids long. The CDR3 region has the DNA TGTGCCAGCAGGCACCGTCGGGGGGGACCCGGCTACGAGCAGTACGTC. The encoded protein is CASRHRRGGPGYEQYV.

The chain recombines TRBV18 with TRBJ2-1, with a tentative D call TRBD2 (7 bases). The germline CDR1 and CDR2 sequences are KGHSH and LQKENI. V gave up 3 bases and J gave up 8 bases, with 17 bases separating them. The CDR3 is 15 residues long. The CDR3: CASSPVVKGGHEQFF. CDR3 DNA: TGTGCCAGCTCACCGGTGGTGAAGGGGGGGCATGAGCAGTTCTTC.

This rearrangement joins TRBV4-2 to TRBJ1-2; D unresolved. This CDR3 comprises 15 residues. V was cut by 0 bases and J by 2 bases, with 10 bases left in between. Germline V CDR1 and CDR2: LGHNA, YNFKEQ. The CDR3 DNA reads as TGTGCCAGCAGCCAAGATCTGACACCGAACTATGGCTACACCTTC. Residues: CASSQDLTPNYGYTF.

This clonotype was found many times. The CDR3, as DNA: TGTGCCAGCAGGCCCCTGGGGGGGATAGGCTACACCTTC. Protein: CASRPLGGIGYTF. The genes are TRBV6-1 and TRBJ1-2; possible D gene TRBD1, 5 bases. Trimming stripped 6 bases from V and 8 bases from J, with 16 bases between. In germline, CDR1 is MNHNS, CDR2 SASEGT. CDR3 length equals 13 residues.

This clonotype was seen a handful of times. The rearrangement uses TRBV6-5 and TRBJ2-1, with TRBD2 identical over 9 bases. CDR3 size: 15 residues. Germline CDR1 and CDR2: MNHEY and SVGAGI. V lost 3 bases, J lost 9 bases, and 9 bases stayed unmatched. CDR3 amino acids: CASSYGVAGAIEQFF. CDR3 DNA sequence: TGTGCCAGCAGTTATGGTGTAGCGGGAGCAATTGAGCAGTTCTTC.

This clonotype was counted once. The gene calls are TRBV19 and TRBJ2-7, with D maybe TRBD1 (6 bases). Trimming removed 3 bases at V and 3 bases at J, with 15 bases between. The CDR3 sequence is 15 residues long. In germline, CDR1 is LNHDA, CDR2 SQIVND (reference sequence). The CDR3 DNA follows: TGTGCCAGTAGTATCGGGACAATGGGGATCTACGAGCAGTACTTC. It translates to CASSIGTMGIYEQYF.

The V and J genes are TRBV19 and TRBJ1-6; D gene unclear. Trimming pared 5 bases from V and 1 base from J, leaving 12 bases between. CDR3 length: 16 residues. Germline V lookup: CDR1 LNHDA, CDR2 SQIVND (reference sequence). The CDR3 nucleotides are TGTGCCAGTAGTCCCCGCGGAACATCCTATAATTCACCCCTCCACTTT. Protein sequence: CASSPRGTSYNSPLHF.

This clonotype has at least ten counts. The V gene is TRBV20-1, the J gene TRBJ1-1; tentatively, D is TRBD1 (6 bases). The CDR3 has 15 residues. Germline V gene sequence: CDR1 DFQATT, CDR2 SNEGSKA (reference sequence). V gave up 5 bases and J gave up 0 bases, with 16 bases separating them. CDR3 DNA: TGCAGTGCTGCTAGGGATGGGGGCATGAACACTGAAGCTTTCTTT. Its protein is CSAARDGGMNTEAFF.

This clonotype has at least ten counts. The chain is built from TRBV20-1 and TRBJ2-3; 9 bases line up with TRBD2. Germline CDR1 reads DFQATT; CDR2 reads SNEGSKA (reference sequence). The trim removed 0 bases at V and 0 bases at J, leaving 13 bases unmatched. There are 19 residues in the CDR3. The chain's CDR3 is CSARDLAVWGTSSTDTQYF. The CDR3 DNA follows: TGCAGTGCTAGAGATCTCGCGGTTTGGGGGACTAGCAGCACAGATACGCAGTATTTT.

This clonotype appeared many times. This CDR3 reads CASSLLGILGQNNYGYTF. Written as DNA, the CDR3 is TGTGCCAGCAGTCTTCTGGGGATTTTAGGGCAAAATAACTATGGCTACACCTTC. The chain is built from TRBV12-3 or TRBV12-4 and TRBJ1-2; D unclear. This CDR3 is built from 18 residues. Trimming pared 5 bases from V and 1 base from J, leaving 23 bases between.